This entry features one T cell receptor (beta chain) sequence. Antigen specificity is unknown. These data belong to a study of cytomegalovirus exposure and HLA in healthy donors. Notes on the study in general: Later findings reportedly placed an Asian-associated ancestry cluster below the approximately 620-donor mean for N-insertions. The only immune exposure information that was available was CMV serostatus. Because they were indistinguishable, some V segments, including TRBV6-2 and TRBV6-3, were excluded.

The donors (healthy individuals) were bone marrow donors. In the PCR, 60 Vbeta and 13 Jbeta primers were used. Profiling relied on immunoSEQ multiplex PCR, and the TCRdb table lists in-frame clones only, not all of them. The data contain about 96,000 clones, approximately 75% of them seen just once; the ten biggest clones take up roughly 13%. V shed 4 bases and J 0 bases; nucleotides not matched to a gene: 8. CDR1 and CDR2 (germline): SGHTS, YDEGEE. The CDR3 covers 17 residues. This TCR was recovered from an older woman in good health and CMV-seropositive. The specimen sequenced was PBMCs. The chain has TRBV5-8 and TRBJ2-3, with 10 bases that match TRBD2. The CDR3 region is CASSRVSTSGSTDTQYF. The CDR3 nucleotides read TGTGCCAGCAGCCGTGTCTCGACTAGCGGGAGCACAGATACGCAGTATTTT.